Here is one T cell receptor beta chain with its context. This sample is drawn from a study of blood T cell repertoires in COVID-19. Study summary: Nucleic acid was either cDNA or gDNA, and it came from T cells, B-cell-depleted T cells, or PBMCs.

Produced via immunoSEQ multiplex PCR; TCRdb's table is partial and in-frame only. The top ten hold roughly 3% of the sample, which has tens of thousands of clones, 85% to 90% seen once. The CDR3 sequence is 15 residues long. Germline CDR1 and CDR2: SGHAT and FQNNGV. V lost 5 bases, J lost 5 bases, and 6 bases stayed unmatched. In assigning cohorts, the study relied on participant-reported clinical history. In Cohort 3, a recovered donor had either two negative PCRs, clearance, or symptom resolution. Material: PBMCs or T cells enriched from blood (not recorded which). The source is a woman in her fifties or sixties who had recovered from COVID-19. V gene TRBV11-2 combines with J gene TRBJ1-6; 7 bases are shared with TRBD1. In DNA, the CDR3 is TGTGCCAGCAGCGAACAGGGGATGAATAATTCACCCCTCCACTTT. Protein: CASSEQGMNNSPLHF.